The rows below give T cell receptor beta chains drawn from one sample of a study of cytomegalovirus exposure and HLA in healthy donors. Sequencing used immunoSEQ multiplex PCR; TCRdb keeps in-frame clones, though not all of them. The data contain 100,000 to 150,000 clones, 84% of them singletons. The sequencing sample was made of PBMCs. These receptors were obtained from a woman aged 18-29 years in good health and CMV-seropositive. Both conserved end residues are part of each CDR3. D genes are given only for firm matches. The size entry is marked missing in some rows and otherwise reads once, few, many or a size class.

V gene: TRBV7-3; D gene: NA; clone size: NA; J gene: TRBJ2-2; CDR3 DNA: TGTGCCAGCAGCCCCGCCGGGGGTCTCAACACCGGGGAGCTGTTTTTT; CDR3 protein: CASSPAGGLNTGELFF
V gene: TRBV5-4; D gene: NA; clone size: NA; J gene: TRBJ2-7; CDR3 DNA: TGTGCCAGCAGCTTCGGCAGGGCCGAGCAGTACTTC; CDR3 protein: CASSFGRAEQYF
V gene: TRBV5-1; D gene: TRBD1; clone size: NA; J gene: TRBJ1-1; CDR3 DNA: TGCGCCAGCAGCTCCGATATGACAGGGACGAACACTGAAGCTTTCTTT; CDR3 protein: CASSSDMTGTNTEAFF
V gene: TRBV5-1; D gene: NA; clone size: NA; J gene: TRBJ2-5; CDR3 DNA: TGCGCCAGCAGCTTGGGCTCCGGGGGGCCTGTGGAGACCCAGTACTTC; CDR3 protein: CASSLGSGGPVETQYF
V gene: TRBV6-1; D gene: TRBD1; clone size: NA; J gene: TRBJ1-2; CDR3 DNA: TGTGCCAGCAGGACGGGACAGGGACCTAACTATGGCTACACCTTC; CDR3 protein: CASRTGQGPNYGYTF
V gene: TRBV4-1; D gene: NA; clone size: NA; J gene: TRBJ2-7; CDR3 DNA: TGCGCCAGCAGCCTCTCAGGCTACGAGCAGTACTTC; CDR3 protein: CASSLSGYEQYF
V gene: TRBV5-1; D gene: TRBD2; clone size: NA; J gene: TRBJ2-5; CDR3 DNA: TGCGCCAGCAGCCCCATAGCGGGGGGAGAGACCCAGTACTTC; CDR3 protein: CASSPIAGGETQYF
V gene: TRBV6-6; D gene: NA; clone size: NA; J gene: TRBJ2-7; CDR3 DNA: TGTGCCAGCGGAGGGGCCCCCTACGAGCAGTACTTC; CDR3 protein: CASGGAPYEQYF
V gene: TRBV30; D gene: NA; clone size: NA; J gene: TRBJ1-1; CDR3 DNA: TGTGCCGGTGGGCGGAGGGCGATGAACACTGAAGCTTTCTTT; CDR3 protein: CAGGRRAMNTEAFF
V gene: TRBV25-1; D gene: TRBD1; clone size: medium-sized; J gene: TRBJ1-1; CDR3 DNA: TGTGCCAGCAGTGAATCGAGGATAACCGGGACAGAGAACACTGAAGCTTTCTTT; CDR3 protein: CASSESRITGTENTEAFF
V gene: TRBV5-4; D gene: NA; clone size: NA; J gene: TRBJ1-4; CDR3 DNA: TGTGCCAGCAGCCGGATGGGGGGTAATGTTCTGGAAAAACTGTTTTTT; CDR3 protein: CASSRMGGNVLEKLFF
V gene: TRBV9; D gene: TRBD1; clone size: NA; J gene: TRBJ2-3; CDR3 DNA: TGTGCCAGCAGCGTAGAAACGGACAGGCTGGGAGATACGCAGTATTTT; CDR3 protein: CASSVETDRLGDTQYF
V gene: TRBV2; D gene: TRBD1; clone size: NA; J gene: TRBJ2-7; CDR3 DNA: TGTGCCAGCCAGATTTGGACAGGAACCTACGAGCAGTACTTC; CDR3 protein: CASQIWTGTYEQYF
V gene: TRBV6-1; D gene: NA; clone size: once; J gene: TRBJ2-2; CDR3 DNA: TGTGCCAGCAGTGAAGTATCTTTATATAACACCGGGGAGCTGTTTTTT; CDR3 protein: CASSEVSLYNTGELFF
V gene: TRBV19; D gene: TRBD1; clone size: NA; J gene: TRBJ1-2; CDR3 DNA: TGTGCCAGTAGTATTCTTGGACAGGGGGCCTACTATGGCTACACCTTC; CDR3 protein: CASSILGQGAYYGYTF
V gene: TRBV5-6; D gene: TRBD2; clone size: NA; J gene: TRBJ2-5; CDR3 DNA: TGTGCCAGCACTCTGAGACTAGCGGGGGCCGGGGAGACCCAGTACTTC; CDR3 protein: CASTLRLAGAGETQYF
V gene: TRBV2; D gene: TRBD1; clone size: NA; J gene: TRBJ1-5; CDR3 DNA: TGTGCCAGCAGCGTAGGACAGGGAGGCAATCAGCCCCAGCATTTT; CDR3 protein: CASSVGQGGNQPQHF
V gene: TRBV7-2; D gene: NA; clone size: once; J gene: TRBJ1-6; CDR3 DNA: TGTGCCAGCAGCTTATGGGGGCAGGACCGACTGGGAAATTCACCCCTCCACTTT; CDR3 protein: CASSLWGQDRLGNSPLHF
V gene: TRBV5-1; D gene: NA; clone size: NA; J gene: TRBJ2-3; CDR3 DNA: TGCGCCAGCAGCTCGGGTGGCCGCACAGATACGCAGTATTTT; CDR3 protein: CASSSGGRTDTQYF
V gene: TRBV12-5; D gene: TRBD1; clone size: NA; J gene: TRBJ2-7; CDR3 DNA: TGTGCTAGTGGCCCCATAGTACAGGGGGCGGACGAGCAGTACTTC; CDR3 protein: CASGPIVQGADEQYF
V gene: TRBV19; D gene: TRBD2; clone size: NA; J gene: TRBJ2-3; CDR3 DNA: TGTGCCAGTAGTCCAGCGGGGGGGCTAGATACGCAGTATTTT; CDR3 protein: CASSPAGGLDTQYF
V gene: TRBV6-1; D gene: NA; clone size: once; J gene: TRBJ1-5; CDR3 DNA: TGTGCCAGCAGTGAATGGAGGAATCAGCCCCAGCATTTT; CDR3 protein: CASSEWRNQPQHF
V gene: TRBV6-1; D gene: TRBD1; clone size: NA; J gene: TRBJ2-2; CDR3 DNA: TGTGCCAGCAGTGAAGCGATGTGGGACAGGGGGACCGGGGAGCTGTTTTTT; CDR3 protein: CASSEAMWDRGTGELFF
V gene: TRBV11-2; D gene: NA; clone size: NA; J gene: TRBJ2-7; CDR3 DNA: TGTGCCAGCAGCTTAGGTGCCCGAGGGTCCTCCTACGAGCAGTACTTC; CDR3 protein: CASSLGARGSSYEQYF
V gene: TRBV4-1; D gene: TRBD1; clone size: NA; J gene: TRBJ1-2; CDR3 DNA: TGCGCCAGCAGCTATATCGGACAGGAGGCCCATGGCTACACCTTC; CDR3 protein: CASSYIGQEAHGYTF
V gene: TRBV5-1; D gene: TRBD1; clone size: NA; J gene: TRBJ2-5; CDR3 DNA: TGCGCCAGCAGCTTGCTCGGACAGGGGGCCGGAGAGACCCAGTACTTC; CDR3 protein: CASSLLGQGAGETQYF
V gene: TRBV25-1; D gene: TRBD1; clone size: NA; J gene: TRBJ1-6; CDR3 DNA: TGTGCCAGCAGTGACAGGACAGGGAATGATAATTCACTCCTCCACTTT; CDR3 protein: CASSDRTGNDNSLLHF
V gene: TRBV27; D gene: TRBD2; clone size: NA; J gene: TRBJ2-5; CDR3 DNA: TGTGCCAGCACAGCGGGGGGGCCACTCTCAGAGACCCAGTACTTC; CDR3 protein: CASTAGGPLSETQYF
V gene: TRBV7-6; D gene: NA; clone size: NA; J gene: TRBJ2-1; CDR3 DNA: TGTGCCAGCAGCTTAGGCTCTAGAGTGGATGAGCAGTTCTTC; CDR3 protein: CASSLGSRVDEQFF
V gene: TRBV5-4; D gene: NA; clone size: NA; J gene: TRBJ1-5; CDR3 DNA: TGTGCCAGCAGCTTGCAGGGGATTAATCAGCCCCAGCATTTT; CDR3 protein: CASSLQGINQPQHF
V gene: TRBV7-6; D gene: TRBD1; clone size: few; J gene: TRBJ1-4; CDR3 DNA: TGTGCCAGCAGCTCGACAGGGGGTAATGAAAAACTGTTTTTT; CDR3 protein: CASSSTGGNEKLFF
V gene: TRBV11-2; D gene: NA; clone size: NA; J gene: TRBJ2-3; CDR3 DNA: TGTGCCAGCACCGGAGAATGGGATACGCAGTATTTT; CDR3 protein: CASTGEWDTQYF
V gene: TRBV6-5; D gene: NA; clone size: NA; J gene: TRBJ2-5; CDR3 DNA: TGTGCCAGCAGTTCCCCGTCTTTGCGCTCACAAGAGACCCAGTACTTC; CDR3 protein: CASSSPSLRSQETQYF
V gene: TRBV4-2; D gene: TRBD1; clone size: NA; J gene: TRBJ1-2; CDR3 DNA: TGTGCCAGCAGCCTTCAGGGGGATGGCTACACCTTC; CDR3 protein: CASSLQGDGYTF
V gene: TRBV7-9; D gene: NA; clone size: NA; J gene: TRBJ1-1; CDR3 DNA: TGTGCCAGCAGCCCGATAAGTCGGGACTGGGCTTTCTTT; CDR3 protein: CASSPISRDWAFF
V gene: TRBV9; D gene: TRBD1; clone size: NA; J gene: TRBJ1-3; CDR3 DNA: TGTGCCAGCAGCTTCGGGGGACAGGTCAGCTCTGGAAACACCATATATTTT; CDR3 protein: CASSFGGQVSSGNTIYF
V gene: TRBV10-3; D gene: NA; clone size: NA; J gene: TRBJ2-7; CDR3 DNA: TGTGCCATCAGTGTTAATTACGAGCAGTACTTC; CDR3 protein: CAISVNYEQYF
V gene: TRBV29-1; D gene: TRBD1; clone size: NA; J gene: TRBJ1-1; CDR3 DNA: TGCAGCGCTAGACAGGGGCTGGGCACTGAAGCTTTCTTT; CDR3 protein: CSARQGLGTEAFF
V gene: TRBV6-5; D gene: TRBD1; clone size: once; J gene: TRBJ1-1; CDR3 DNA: TGTGCCAGCAGGTCGACAGGGCGGGGTGAAGCTTTCTTT; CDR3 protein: CASRSTGRGEAFF
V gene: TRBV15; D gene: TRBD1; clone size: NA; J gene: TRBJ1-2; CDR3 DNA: TGTGCCACCAGCGGACAGGGGTTATACTATGGCTACACCTTC; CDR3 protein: CATSGQGLYYGYTF
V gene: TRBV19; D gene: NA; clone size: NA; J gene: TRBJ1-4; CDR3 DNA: TGTGCCAGTAGTCCCCGCCTGCAGGGAGGTGAAAAACTGTTTTTT; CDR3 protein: CASSPRLQGGEKLFF
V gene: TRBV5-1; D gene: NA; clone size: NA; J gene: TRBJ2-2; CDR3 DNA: TGCGCCAGCAGCACTACCCTATCTTACACCGGGGAGCTGTTTTTT; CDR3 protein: CASSTTLSYTGELFF
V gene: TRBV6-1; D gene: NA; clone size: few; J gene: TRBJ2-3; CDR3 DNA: TGTGCCAGCAGTGAAGTGGGGAGAGCAGATACGCAGTATTTT; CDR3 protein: CASSEVGRADTQYF
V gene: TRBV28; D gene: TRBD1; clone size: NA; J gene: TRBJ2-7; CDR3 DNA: TGTGCCAGCAGTTTATCTGAGACAGGGGCCTACGAGCAGTACTTC; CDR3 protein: CASSLSETGAYEQYF
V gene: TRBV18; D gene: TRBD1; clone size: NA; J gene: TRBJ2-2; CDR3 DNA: TGTGCCAGCTCATCGGACAGGGTAGAGAACACCGGGGAGCTGTTTTTT; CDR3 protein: CASSSDRVENTGELFF
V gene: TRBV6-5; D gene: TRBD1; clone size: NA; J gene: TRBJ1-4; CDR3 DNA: TGTGCCAGCAGTTACGCCGCAGGGGGCGGGAAACTGTTTTTT; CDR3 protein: CASSYAAGGGKLFF
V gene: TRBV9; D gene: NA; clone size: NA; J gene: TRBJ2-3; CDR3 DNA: TGTGCCAGCAGCCCCGCGGGGAGCACAGATACGCAGTATTTT; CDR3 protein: CASSPAGSTDTQYF
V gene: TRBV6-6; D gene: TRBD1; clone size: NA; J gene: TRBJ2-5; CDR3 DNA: TGTGCCAGCAGTCTGTACAGGGGGCAACAAGAGACCCAGTACTTC; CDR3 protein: CASSLYRGQQETQYF
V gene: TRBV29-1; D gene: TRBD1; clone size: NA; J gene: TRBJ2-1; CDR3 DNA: TGCAGCGTTGCCGGGACAGGGCCCTACAATGAGCAGTTCTTC; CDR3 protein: CSVAGTGPYNEQFF
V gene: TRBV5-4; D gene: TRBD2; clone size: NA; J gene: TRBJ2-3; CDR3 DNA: TGTGCCAGCAGCTTGGAGTTGAGCGGGGCCGTTCACCCAGATACGCAGTATTTT; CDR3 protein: CASSLELSGAVHPDTQYF
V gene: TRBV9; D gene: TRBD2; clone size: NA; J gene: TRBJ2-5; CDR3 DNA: TGTGCCAGCAGCGTAACGTATCGAGCGGGGGGGCAACAAGAGACCCAGTACTTC; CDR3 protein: CASSVTYRAGGQQETQYF
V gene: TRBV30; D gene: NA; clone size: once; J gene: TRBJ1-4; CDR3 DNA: TGTGCCTGGAACCTAGGGGATATAAATGAAAAACTGTTTTTT; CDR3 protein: CAWNLGDINEKLFF
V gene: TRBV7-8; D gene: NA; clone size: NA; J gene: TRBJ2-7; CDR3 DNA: TGTGCCAGCAGCTCCGCCGGGACACAAACCTACGAGCAGTACTTC; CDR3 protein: CASSSAGTQTYEQYF
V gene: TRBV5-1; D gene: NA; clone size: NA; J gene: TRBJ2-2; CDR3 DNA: TGCGCCAGCAGCTTGATCGCCGATAGCTCCTCCGGGGAGCTGTTTTTT; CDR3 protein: CASSLIADSSSGELFF
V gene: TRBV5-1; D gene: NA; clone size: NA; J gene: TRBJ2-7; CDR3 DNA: TGCGCCAGCAGTACAGGGATGTCCTACGAGCAGTACTTC; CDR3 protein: CASSTGMSYEQYF
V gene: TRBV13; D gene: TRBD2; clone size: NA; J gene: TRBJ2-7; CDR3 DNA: TGTGCCAGCAGCTCCCGGACTAGCGGGGGGCAGATGGAGCAGTACTTC; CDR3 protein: CASSSRTSGGQMEQYF
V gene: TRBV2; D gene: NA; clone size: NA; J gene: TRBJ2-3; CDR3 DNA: TGTGCCAGCGGGGACACCCTCACAGATACGCAGTATTTT; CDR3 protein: CASGDTLTDTQYF